Presented here are 11 T cell receptor beta chains from one specimen sequenced in a study. One entry per CDR3 protein, called by TCRdb with MiXCR from the RT-PCR reads. The repertoire holds approximately 720,000 distinct CDR3 sequences, with 14% as singletons. Source material: memory CD4+ T cells from blood. The receptors here all came from a female donor in good health, serving as a healthy control.

The chain combines TRBV29-1 with TRBJ2-7; TRBD1 matches 11 bases. The germline V gene encodes CDR1 SQVTM and CDR2 ANQGSEA. Germline trimming cut 6 bases from V and 4 bases from J; bases unmatched to any gene: 8. The CDR3 runs 14 residues. The DNA of the CDR3 is TGCAGCGTCCTGGACAGGGGGCGCGAGTACGAGCAGTACTTC. Its protein product is CSVLDRGREYEQYF.

This clonotype was counted many times. The CDR3 reads CASSYSTGSGQPQHF. CDR3 nucleotides: TGTGCCAGCAGTTACTCGACAGGCTCCGGCCAGCCCCAGCATTTT. The J gene is TRBJ1-5, the V gene TRBV6-5; D might be TRBD1 (6 bases). Between the trimmed V and J ends, which lost 0 bases and 7 bases, there was a span of 13 bases. Per germline, CDR1 MNHEY and CDR2 SVGAGI. This CDR3 has 15 amino acids.

The chain carries TRBV7-9 and TRBJ2-1; no clear D. The CDR3 contains 14 residues. V lost 8 bases to trimming and J lost 0 bases, with 11 bases between them. The germline V gene encodes CDR1 SEHNR and CDR2 FQNEAQ (reference sequence). The CDR3 protein is CASGDLSSYNEQFF. CDR3 nucleotides: TGTGCCAGCGGTGACTTGAGCTCCTACAATGAGCAGTTCTTC.

This chain connects TRBV27 to TRBJ1-5; D gene uncertain. Looked up from germline, CDR1 is MNHEY and CDR2 is SMNVEV (reference sequence). V lost 6 bases and J lost 0, with 12 bases in between. The CDR3 totals 15 residues. The CDR3 loop reads CASRLTYNSNQPQHF. The CDR3 DNA reads TGTGCCAGCAGGTTAACATACAATAGCAATCAGCCCCAGCATTTT.

This clonotype was found many times. This chain connects TRBV5-5 to TRBJ2-1, with D unclear. CDR1 is SGHKS, CDR2 YYEKEE, per germline (reference sequence). Between the trimmed V and J ends, which lost 4 bases and 5 bases, there was a span of 10 bases. This CDR3 has 13 amino acids. The CDR3 nucleotides are TGTGCCAGCAGCGAAGGGCCCCACAATGAGCAGTTCTTC. This codes for CASSEGPHNEQFF.

This clonotype was detected a few times. The rearrangement uses TRBV7-2 and TRBJ1-4, with 7 bases fitting TRBD1. J was trimmed by 6 bases and V by 8 bases; bases with no gene match: 9. Looked up from germline, CDR1 is SGHTA and CDR2 is FQGNSA. The CDR3 is made up of 14 amino acids. CDR3 amino acids: CASGQTGFDEKLFF. The CDR3, as DNA: TGTGCCAGCGGCCAGACAGGGTTTGATGAAAAACTGTTTTTT.

This clonotype was counted many times. The chain uses TRBV4-1 and TRBJ2-2; 7 bases fit TRBD1. The CDR3 covers 16 residues. After removal of 1 base from V and 8 bases from J, the junction contained 10 bases not matched to a gene. Germline CDR1 MGHRA, CDR2 YSYEKL. This CDR3 reads CASSQARTQGTGELFF. The CDR3 DNA reads TGCGCCAGCAGCCAAGCCAGAACACAGGGGACGGGGGAGCTGTTTTTT.

At least ten counts were recorded for this clonotype. This rearrangement joins TRBV4-3 to TRBJ2-3; TRBD2 might be the D (6 bases). There are 15 residues in the CDR3. Germline V gene data show CDR1 as LGHNA and CDR2 as YSLEER. V was trimmed by 1 base and J by 0 bases, leaving 8 bases between them. The DNA of the CDR3 is TGCGCCAGCAGCCAAGCGGGGGTTAGCACAGATACGCAGTATTTT. Encoded protein: CASSQAGVSTDTQYF.

This clonotype appeared many times. The chain recombines TRBV20-1 with TRBJ2-1; a weak D match, TRBD2 (6 bases). CDR1 and CDR2 from the germline V gene are DFQATT and SNEGSKA (reference sequence). Trimming shortened V by 6 bases and J by 0 bases, and 12 bases separated the two germline ends. This CDR3 comprises 14 residues. The CDR3 region is CSAPSASSYNEQFF. The CDR3 DNA follows: TGCAGTGCGCCTAGCGCTAGCTCCTACAATGAGCAGTTCTTC.

In its sample, this clonotype was seen a few times. The gene calls are TRBV11-2 and TRBJ2-2; no firm D call. CDR3 length: 17 residues. V gave up 3 bases and J gave up 0 bases, with 14 bases separating them. Germline V gene lookup returns CDR1 SGHAT and CDR2 FQNNGV. In nucleotides, the CDR3 is TGTGCCAGCAGCTTCCGATTAAGCCACGCGAACACCGGGGAGCTGTTTTTT. This sequence encodes CASSFRLSHANTGELFF. Full variable domain (rest looked up from reference TRBV11-2 and TRBJ2-2): EAGVAQSPRYKIIEKRQSVAFWCNPISGHATLYWYQQILGQGPKLLIQFQNNGVVDDSQLPKDRFSAERLKGVDSTLKIQPAKLEDSAVYLCASSFRLSHANTGELFFGEGSRLTVL.

This clonotype turned up a few times. This chain links TRBV20-1 with TRBJ1-6; no clear D gene. From germline, CDR1 is DFQATT and CDR2 SNEGSKA (reference sequence). V was trimmed by 1 base and J by 8 bases, leaving 12 bases between them. This CDR3 comprises 14 residues. The CDR3 region has the DNA TGCAGTGCTAGAGGAGGGCCCCTTCATTCACCCCTCCACTTT. It is translated as CSARGGPLHSPLHF.